This T cell receptor beta chain emerged from a study of molecular identifiers for immune sequencing clone quantification. Study overall: Replicates partitioned RNA from around 18,000 or 91,000 naive CD8 cells into five parts, sequencing four. Study-level findings and limits: Molecules of identical TCR sharing a barcode could underestimate highly expanded clone sizes. Clonotypes topping 20 RNA copies carried over 97% of effector molecules but under 1% of naive ones.

With respect to this clonotype: Its cognate antigen is unknown. Just one base apart from a much larger clone, this may be a read error.

This CDR3 contains 15 residues. Trimming pared 5 bases from V and 3 bases from J, leaving 13 bases between. Germline values: CDR1 SGHVS, CDR2 FNYEAQ. TCRdb re-called the PCR reads through MiXCR, storing one row per CDR3 protein. The profile covers 40,000 to 50,000 distinct CDR3 sequences, with roughly 19% appearing a single time and under 1.3% taken by the ten largest. V usage is TRBV7-6 and J usage is TRBJ2-2; D gene unclear. Sequenced sample: naive CD8+ T cells from blood, with Jurkat cell RNA spiked in. Subset noted: FACS-sorted CD8+CD4-CCR7+CD45RA+ naive T cells. This TCR came from a human donor in good health. Some libraries in this study had Jurkat cell RNA spiked in. The CDR3 DNA is TGTGCCAGCAGCAAACCCGGCAGCTACACCGGGGAGCTGTTTTTT. Translating it yields CASSKPGSYTGELFF.